This TCR beta chain originates from a study of graft-versus-host responses after intestinal transplantation listed by TCRdb under 2021. Regarding the research as a whole: Recipients received multivisceral, liver-intestinal, or isolated intestinal transplants. Donor T cell macrochimerism was defined as a peak of at least 4% donor T cells among recipient peripheral blood mononuclear cells. Every recipient was given anti-thymocyte globulin induction, followed by roughly 3 years of maintenance tacrolimus and steroids. Graft-versus-host and host-versus-graft alloreactive T cell clones were tracked in the graft, circulation and bone marrow after intestinal transplantation using bulk TCR-beta CDR3 sequencing. Of the 20 to 25 intestinal transplant recipients enrolled in the cohort, one of whom was a retransplant, a few patients without pretransplant specimens were excluded. Samples from a few later patients were sequenced in-house on an Illumina MiSeq with MiXCR processing rather than by the commercial service. To identify alloreactive clones, pre-transplant mixed lymphocyte reaction products were sequenced and compared with unstimulated pre-transplant donor and recipient T cells.

Broad study findings and their caveats: The conclusions were limited by the relatively low number and heterogeneity of the intestinal transplant patients. Early after transplant, declines in HvG clones were associated with peak levels of circulating GvH clones. GvH clones were found in recipient bone marrow, and some of the GvH clones appeared earlier in ileal mucosa or blood, which is consistent with an intestinal mucosal origin. In the allografts of patients with donor T cell macrochimerism, GvH to HvG T cell clonal ratios were high.

The trim is 8 bases for V and 0 bases for J, with a gap of 10 bases between the germline ends. Including cysteine and phenylalanine, the CDR3 has 13 amino acids. The CDR3 DNA has 39 bases and is translated from base 1. The germline V gene (reference sequence) yields MNHEY for CDR1 and SMNVEV for CDR2. Blood samples were collected up to 4 times in the first month after transplant and then at least monthly when available. Regarding this clone: Its antigen is unknown. Base-call qualities are not available, and no considerably larger clone is one nucleotide away.

Library construction relied on the immunoSEQ multiplex PCR assay. For most patients, genomic DNA was subjected to high-throughput TCR-beta CDR3 sequencing by Adaptive Biotechnologies. Per the original workflow: TCR sequencing data for over 15 patients were retrieved from Adaptive's ImmunoSEQ software; a few other patients were processed with MiXCR and VDJtools. CDR3 nucleotide sequences shared between donor and recipient were removed because the origin of such sequences could not be assigned. Alloreactive clones required at least 2-fold expansion over unstimulated cells and minimum CFSE-low frequency of 0.002% (template counts) or 0.001% (read counts). Clones were considered mappable if detected in sequenced pre-transplant spleen, lymph node, or MLR CFSE-low populations of the donor or recipient. The cumulative frequency of alloreactive clones was calculated as a percentage of all sequences, weighted by copy number. TCRdb provides this immuneACCESS table in a form limited to in-frame rearrangements. Some clones are lacking; in checked studies, under half of them reflect an unresolved V gene, and why the rest are absent is not known. The DNA gave D and trimming, while V, J and clone size come from that table. The sample table holds approximately 9,700 clones, of which 85% to 95% were seen once. In total, the top ten clones hold about 3.7% of the sample.

The sequence derives from a human patient who received an intestinal transplant, so some T cells may come from the graft donor. The source was PBMCs, collected 41 days after intestinal transplantation. The rearranged chain carries TRBV27 and TRBJ1-1; TRBD1 might be the D gene, on 6 matching bases. Here the CDR3 is given as CASGQGMNTEAFF. DNA sequence: TGTGCCAGCGGGCAGGGGATGAACACTGAAGCTTTCTTT.